One sample yielded the 14 T cell receptor beta chains listed below, sequenced in a study of T cells in localized non-small cell lung cancer. The assay was immunoSEQ multiplex PCR, and TCRdb's table has in-frame clones only and misses some. The table records 75,000 to 90,000 clones, 84% of them present only once. The sequenced sample was peripheral blood, obtained before any cancer treatment. The receptors derive from a man aged 35 to 69 with stage I lung adenocarcinoma.

V usage is TRBV7-9 and J usage is TRBJ2-2; D not resolved. Germline V gene sequence: CDR1 SEHNR, CDR2 FQNEAQ (reference sequence). The CDR3 length is 13 residues. With 9 bases removed from V and 3 bases from J, the gap between germline ends came to 11 bases. The CDR3 coding sequence is TGTGCCAGTCAAGGAAGAGACACCGGGGAGCTGTTTTTT. Translated: CASQGRDTGELFF.

The chain joins TRBV9 to TRBJ2-2; tentative D call: TRBD2 (5 bases). The CDR3 contains 15 residues. With 3 bases removed from V and 0 bases from J, the gap between germline ends came to 9 bases. Germline V gene sequence: CDR1 SGDLS, CDR2 YYNGEE. The CDR3 sequence: CASSATTTNTGELFF. The CDR3 DNA is TGTGCCAGCAGCGCCACGACTACGAACACCGGGGAGCTGTTTTTT.

The chain combines TRBV7-3 with TRBJ2-1; D call uncertain. The CDR3 totals 13 residues. CDR1 and CDR2 (germline): SGHTA, FQGTGA. Trimming took 6 bases from V and 4 from J, leaving 10 bases between them. CDR3 in DNA: TGTGCCAGCAGATCCTTTGGTTACAATGAGCAGTTCTTC. Residues: CASRSFGYNEQFF. Together with reference TRBV7-3 and TRBJ2-1, the CDR3 gives the full variable domain: GAGVSQTPSNKVTEKGKYVELRCDPISGHTALYWYRQSLGQGPEFLIYFQGTGAADDSGLPNDRFFAVRPEGSVSTLKIQRTERGDSAVYLCASRSFGYNEQFFGPGTRLTVL.

The CDR3 nucleotides are TGTGCCATCAGTGCCCAGACAGGGGGAAAAGAGACCCAGTACTTC. It translates to CAISAQTGGKETQYF. The rearrangement joins TRBV10-3 to TRBJ2-5; 9 nucleotides agree with TRBD1. The junction had 6 bases not matched to a gene; V was cut back by 4 bases and J by 3 bases. Germline V gene lookup returns CDR1 ENHRY and CDR2 SYGVKD. The CDR3 is made up of 15 amino acids.

This clone was seen once. The rearrangement uses TRBV30 and TRBJ2-1; D call uncertain. Trimming stripped 0 bases from V and 4 bases from J, with 13 bases between. This CDR3 has 15 residues. The germline CDR1 and CDR2 sequences are GTSNPN and SVGIG (reference sequence). This chain's CDR3 is CAWSVIQKTYNEQFF. CDR3 nucleotides: TGTGCCTGGAGTGTTATACAAAAAACATACAATGAGCAGTTCTTC.

The J gene is TRBJ2-1, the V gene TRBV9; weak D call: TRBD2 (6 bases). Germline CDR1 and CDR2: SGDLS and YYNGEE. V was clipped by 0 bases and J by 0 bases, with 16 bases between them. This CDR3 has 18 residues. DNA for the CDR3: TGTGCCAGCAGCGTAGGAGGTAGGAGGGGTAGCTCCTACAATGAGCAGTTCTTC. Its translation is CASSVGGRRGSSYNEQFF.

This clone appeared a single time. V is TRBV28 and J is TRBJ1-2, with unresolved D. V lost 3 bases and J lost 2, with 1 base in between. This CDR3 comprises 11 residues. CDR1 MDHEN and CDR2 SYDVKM come from the germline V gene. CDR3 loop: CASSLNYGYTF. Written as DNA, the CDR3 is TGTGCCAGCAGTTTGAACTATGGCTACACCTTC.

This clone was recorded only once. The gene calls are TRBV27 and TRBJ2-3; D possibly corresponds to TRBD2 (6 bases). The CDR3 spans 18 residues. Trimming took off 4 bases at V and 0 bases at J, with 20 bases between the two ends. The germline CDR1 and CDR2 sequences are MNHEY and SMNVEV (reference sequence). CDR3: CASSYRLDSIPSTDTQYF. For the CDR3, the DNA is TGTGCCAGCAGTTACAGACTAGATTCCATACCTAGCACAGATACGCAGTATTTT.

The gene calls are TRBV11-1 and TRBJ1-6; no reliable D call. Germline-derived CDR1 and CDR2 are SGHAT and FQDESV (reference sequence). The V and J ends lost 3 bases and 5 bases respectively, with 8 bases between them. The CDR3 consists of 14 residues. Here the CDR3 reads CASSFRGNNSPLHF. CDR3 coding DNA: TGTGCCAGCAGCTTTAGAGGGAATAATTCACCCCTCCACTTT.

V gene TRBV6-1 combines with J gene TRBJ2-2, with no clear D. Trimming removed 6 bases at V and 2 bases at J, with 7 bases between. In germline, CDR1 is MNHNS, CDR2 SASEGT. This CDR3 is built from 13 residues. CDR3 DNA sequence: TGTGCCAGCAGGCTCCTCAACACCGGGGAGCTGTTTTTT. Translation: CASRLLNTGELFF.

V usage is TRBV5-5 and J usage is TRBJ1-4; D ambiguous. Per the germline V gene, CDR1 is SGHKS and CDR2 is YYEKEE (reference sequence). The CDR3 extends over 16 amino acids. The V gene lost 1 base and the J gene lost 0 bases, with 10 bases spanning the gap. The DNA for the CDR3 is TGTGCCAGCAGCTTGCTGTTTATGACAACTAATGAAAAACTGTTTTTT. Amino acids: CASSLLFMTTNEKLFF.

The chain uses TRBV7-9 and TRBJ2-3; D not certain. Trimming shortened V by 0 bases and J by 6 bases, and 16 bases separated the two germline ends. Germline V gene lookup returns CDR1 SEHNR and CDR2 FQNEAQ (reference sequence). The CDR3 has 16 amino acids. DNA for the CDR3: TGTGCCAGCAGCTTAGCGTCGGCTCACGAGACGGATACGCAGTATTTT. It is translated as CASSLASAHETDTQYF.

The chain links TRBV19 to TRBJ1-5; D is unclear. CDR1 and CDR2 (germline): LNHDA, SQIVND (reference sequence). CDR3 size: 12 residues. V gave up 7 bases and J gave up 4 bases, with 8 bases separating them. CDR3 coding DNA: TGTGCCAGTATGGCGGGGAATCAGCCCCAGCATTTT. Protein sequence: CASMAGNQPQHF.

V gene TRBV5-6 combines with J gene TRBJ2-5; D is unclear. V lost 4 bases and J 2 bases, leaving 15 bases between the germline ends. CDR3 size: 15 residues. Per the germline V gene, CDR1 is SGHDT and CDR2 is YYEEEE. CDR3 nucleotides: TGTGCCAGCAGCCCCCAATTGCGGTCTCAAGAGACCCAGTACTTC. This sequence encodes CASSPQLRSQETQYF.